This T cell receptor (beta chain) was profiled in a study of vaccination effects on CD4 cells after COVID-19. Notes on the study in general: Healthy vaccinees showed cross-reactivity with common cold coronaviruses in only 1 of 255 vaccine-induced clones.

Only in-frame clones appear in the TCRdb table, and some are missing; sequencing was by immunoSEQ multiplex PCR. The table lists under 55,000 clones, 60% to 80% of them singletons. CD4+ T cells specific for antigen were expanded with viral peptide pools by the ViraFEST assay before sequencing. Having been cultured for approximately ten days, the cells underwent CD4+ T cell isolation. Vaccine recipients had no previous SARS-CoV-2 infection; their nucleocapsid antibodies were negative. Roughly 2.1 million PBMC per well received about 10 IU/ml IL-2 and roughly 10 ug/ml peptides in culture. This clone came up a few times. Its cognate antigen is unknown. The CDR3 runs 16 residues. Germline V gene sequence: CDR1 LGHNA, CDR2 YNFKEQ. Between the trimmed V and J ends, which lost 1 base and 6 bases, there was a span of 15 bases.

V gene TRBV4-2 combines with J gene TRBJ2-2; tentative D call: TRBD1 (5 bases). The specimen was CD4+ T cells from PBMCs cultured with HCoV-OC43 spike peptides, collected before COVID-19 vaccination. Subset described: HCoV-OC43 spike overlapping peptide pool stimulation. The sequence came from a human donor who received a COVID-19 vaccine. The CDR3 nucleotides read TGTGCCAGCAGCCAAGTCGAAGGGGCGTCCGCCGGGGAGCTGTTTTTT. Its protein is CASSQVEGASAGELFF.